One and the same sample provided the 3 T cell receptor beta chains below, sequenced in a study of blood T cell repertoires in COVID-19. TCRdb keeps only in-frame clones here, not all; method: immunoSEQ multiplex PCR. This table holds approximately 440,000 clones, approximately 88% found once. The material sequenced was peripheral blood. These receptors were obtained from a woman between 50 and 59 years old with COVID-19, enrolled during active disease.

V and J are TRBV28 and TRBJ1-5; 9 nucleotides align to TRBD1. J was trimmed by 0 bases and V by 6 bases; bases with no gene match: 9. Germline V gives CDR1 MDHEN, CDR2 SYDVKM. The CDR3 consists of 17 residues. CDR3: CASSPGDRENSNQPQHF. For the CDR3, the DNA is TGTGCCAGCAGCCCTGGGGACAGGGAGAATAGCAATCAGCCCCAGCATTTT.

This clone was seen a single time. This chain connects TRBV21-1 to TRBJ1-1. TRBV21-1 is listed as a pseudogene. The CDR3 consists of 13 residues. The CDR3 DNA reads as TGTGCCAGCAGCGTCGACGGGGTAACTGAAGCTTTCTTT. Residues: CASSVDGVTEAFF.

This chain uses TRBV7-2 with TRBJ1-1, with 11 bases identical to TRBD1. CDR1 and CDR2 (germline): SGHTA, FQGNSA. The CDR3 has 17 amino acids. The V and J ends lost 5 bases and 5 bases, in that order; junction bases with no gene match: 13. The CDR3 sequence: CASSPRWDRGVWTEAFF. CDR3 DNA sequence: TGTGCCAGCAGCCCCCGATGGGACAGGGGGGTTTGGACTGAAGCTTTCTTT.